Reported below is one T cell receptor beta chain. TCRdb keeps only in-frame clones here, not all; method: immunoSEQ multiplex PCR. The sample records roughly 200,000 clones, about 88% being singletons. The sample comes from a study of blood T cell repertoires in COVID-19. Study background: Specimens from acute and convalescent COVID-19 originated in the United States, Italy and Spain. T cells, B-cell-depleted T cells, or PBMCs supplied cDNA or gDNA.

Trimming took off 3 bases at V and 2 bases at J, with 6 bases between the two ends. The CDR3 sequence is 13 residues long. Germline V CDR1 and CDR2: SGHRS, YFSETQ. Specimen: peripheral blood. This chain joins TRBV5-1 and TRBJ1-3; D unresolved. This clonotype originated in a woman aged 45-65 years with COVID-19, enrolled during active disease. CDR3 coding DNA: TGCGCCAGCAGCTCAATTCCTGGAAACACCATATATTTT. It translates to CASSSIPGNTIYF. The entire variable domain, with the rest obtained from reference TRBV5-1 and TRBJ1-3, is as follows: KAGVTQTPRYLIKTRGQQVTLSCSPISGHRSVSWYQQTPGQGLQFLFEYFSETQRNKGNFPGRFSGRQFSNSRSEMNVSTLELGDSALYLCASSSIPGNTIYFGEGSWLTVV.